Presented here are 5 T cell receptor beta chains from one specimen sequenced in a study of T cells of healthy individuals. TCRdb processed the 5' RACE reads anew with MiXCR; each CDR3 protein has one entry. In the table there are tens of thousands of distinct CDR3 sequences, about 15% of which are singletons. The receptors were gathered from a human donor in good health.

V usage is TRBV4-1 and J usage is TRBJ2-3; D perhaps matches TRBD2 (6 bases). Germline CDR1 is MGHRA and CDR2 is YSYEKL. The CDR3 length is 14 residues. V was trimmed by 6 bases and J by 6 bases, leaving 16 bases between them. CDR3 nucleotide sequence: TGCGCCAGCAGGCTCAGAGGCGGGGATGATACGCAGTATTTT. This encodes CASRLRGGDDTQYF.

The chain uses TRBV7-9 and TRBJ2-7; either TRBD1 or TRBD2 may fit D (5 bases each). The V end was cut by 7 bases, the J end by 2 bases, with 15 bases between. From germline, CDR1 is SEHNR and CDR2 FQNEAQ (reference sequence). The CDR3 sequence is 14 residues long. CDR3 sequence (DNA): TGTGCCAGCACCGGGACGGACCCTGCCTACGAGCAGTACTTC. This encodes CASTGTDPAYEQYF.

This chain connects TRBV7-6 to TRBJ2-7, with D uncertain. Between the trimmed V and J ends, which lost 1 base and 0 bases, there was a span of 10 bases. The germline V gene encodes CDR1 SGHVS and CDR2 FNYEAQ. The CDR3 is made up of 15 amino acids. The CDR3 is CASSLGQAISYEQYF. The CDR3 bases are TGTGCCAGCAGCTTAGGGCAGGCGATCTCCTACGAGCAGTACTTC. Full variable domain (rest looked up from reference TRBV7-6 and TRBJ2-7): GAGVSQSPRYKVTKRGQDVALRCDPISGHVSLYWYRQALGQGPEFLTYFNYEAQQDKSGLPNDRFSAERPEGSISTLTIQRTEQRDSAMYRCASSLGQAISYEQYFGPGTRLTVT.

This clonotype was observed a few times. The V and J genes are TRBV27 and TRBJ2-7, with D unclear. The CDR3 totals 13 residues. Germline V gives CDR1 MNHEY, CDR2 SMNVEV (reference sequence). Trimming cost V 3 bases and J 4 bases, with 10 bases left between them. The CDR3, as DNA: TGTGCCAGCAGTTTGACCAGAGAGTACGAGCAGTACTTC. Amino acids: CASSLTREYEQYF.

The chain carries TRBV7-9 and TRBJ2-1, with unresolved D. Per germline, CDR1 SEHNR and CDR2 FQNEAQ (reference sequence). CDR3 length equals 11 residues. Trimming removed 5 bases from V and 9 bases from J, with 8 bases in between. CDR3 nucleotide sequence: TGTGCCAGCAGCCCCAGCCGTGAGCAGTTCTTC. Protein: CASSPSREQFF.